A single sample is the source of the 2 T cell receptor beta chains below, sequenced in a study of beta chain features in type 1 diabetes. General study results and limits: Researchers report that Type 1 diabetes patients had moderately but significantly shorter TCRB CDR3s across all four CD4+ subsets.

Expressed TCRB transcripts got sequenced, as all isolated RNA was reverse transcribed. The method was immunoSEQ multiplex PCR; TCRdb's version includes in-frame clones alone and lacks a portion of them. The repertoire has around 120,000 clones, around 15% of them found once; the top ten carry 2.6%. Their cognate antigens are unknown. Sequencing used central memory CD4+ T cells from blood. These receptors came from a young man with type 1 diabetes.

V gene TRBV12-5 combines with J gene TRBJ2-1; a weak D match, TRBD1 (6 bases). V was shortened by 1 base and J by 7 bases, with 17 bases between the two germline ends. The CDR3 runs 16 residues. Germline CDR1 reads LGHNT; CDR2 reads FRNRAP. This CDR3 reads CASGLGRAGEGNEQFF. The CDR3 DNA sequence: TGTGCTAGTGGTTTGGGTCGGGCAGGGGAAGGAAATGAGCAGTTCTTC.

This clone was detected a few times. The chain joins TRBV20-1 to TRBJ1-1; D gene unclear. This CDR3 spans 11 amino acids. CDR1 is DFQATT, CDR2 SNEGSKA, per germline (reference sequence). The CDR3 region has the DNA TGCAGCTCCGCGTCGGACACTGAAGCTTTCTTT. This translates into CSSASDTEAFF.